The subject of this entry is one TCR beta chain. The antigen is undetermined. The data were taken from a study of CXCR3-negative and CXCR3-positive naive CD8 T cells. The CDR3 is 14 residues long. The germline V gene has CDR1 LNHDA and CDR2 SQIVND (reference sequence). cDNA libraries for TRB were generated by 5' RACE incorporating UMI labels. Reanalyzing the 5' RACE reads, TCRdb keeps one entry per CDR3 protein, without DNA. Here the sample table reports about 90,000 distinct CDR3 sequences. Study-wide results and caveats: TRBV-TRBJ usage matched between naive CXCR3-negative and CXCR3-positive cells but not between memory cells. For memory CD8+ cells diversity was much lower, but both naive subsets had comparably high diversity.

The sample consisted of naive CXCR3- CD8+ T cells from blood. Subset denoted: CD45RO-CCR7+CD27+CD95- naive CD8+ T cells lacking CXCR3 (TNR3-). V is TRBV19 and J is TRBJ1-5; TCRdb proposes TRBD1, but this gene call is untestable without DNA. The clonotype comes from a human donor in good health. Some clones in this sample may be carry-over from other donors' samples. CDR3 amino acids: CASTPDRENQPQHF.